A single sample is the source of the 17 T cell receptor beta chains below, sequenced in a study of blood T cell repertoires in COVID-19. TCRdb keeps only in-frame clones here, not all; method: immunoSEQ multiplex PCR. Among fewer than 400,000 clones listed, around 84% were seen once. Sequencing used PBMCs or T cells enriched from blood (not recorded which). These receptors came from a man younger than 45 who had recovered from COVID-19.

The CDR3 DNA is TGTGCCAGCAGGCGGGAAGGGACAGCGCGCTTCTATGGCTACACCTTC. It is translated as CASRREGTARFYGYTF. This chain links TRBV7-9 with TRBJ1-2, with 7 nucleotides matching TRBD1. The junction had 14 bases not matched to a gene; V was cut back by 6 bases and J by 4 bases. Germline CDR1 reads SEHNR; CDR2 reads FQNEAQ (reference sequence). The CDR3 extends over 16 amino acids.

The chain links TRBV7-9 to TRBJ1-2; possibly TRBD1 for D (6 bases). This CDR3 has 13 residues. CDR1 is SEHNR, CDR2 FQNEAQ, per germline (reference sequence). The V end lost 5 bases, the J end lost 4 bases, and 11 bases lay between the germline ends. The CDR3 DNA reads TGTGCCAGCAGCCCTACAGGGATCTATGGCTACACCTTC. Protein sequence: CASSPTGIYGYTF.

The sample holds one count of this clone. The CDR3 does not end in the conserved phenylalanine or tryptophan, so this is likely a read error. No DNA is shown, since the ends of the CDR3 on it are uncertain; the CDR3 is the one TCRdb lists. The chain recombines TRBV20-1 with TRBJ1-1; the table's D call, TRBD1, was not checked against the DNA. The CDR3 extends over 10 residues, inclusive of both ends. Per germline, CDR1 DFQATT and CDR2 SNEGSKA (reference sequence). CDR3 protein: CSARVQFPRL.

V gene TRBV3-1 (or the pseudogene TRBV3-2) combines with J gene TRBJ1-2; unclear D gene. CDR1 and CDR2 (germline): LGHDT, YNNKEL (reference sequence). The CDR3 length is 12 residues. The V end lost 0 bases, the J end lost 6 bases, and 5 bases lay between the germline ends. The CDR3 DNA follows: TGTGCCAGCAGCCAAGACCAGGATGGCTACACCTTC. This codes for CASSQDQDGYTF.

The chain has TRBV6-1 and TRBJ2-5; 12 bases align to TRBD1. Germline values: CDR1 MNHNS, CDR2 SASEGT. This CDR3 contains 17 residues. The V gene end was trimmed by 2 bases and the J gene end by 5 bases; junction bases not matched to a gene: 9. The CDR3 spells CASSETGTGGARETQYF. CDR3 in DNA: TGTGCCAGCAGTGAAACCGGGACAGGGGGCGCCCGGGAGACCCAGTACTTC.

The V and J genes are TRBV6-4 and TRBJ2-1; 8 nucleotides agree with TRBD1. The ends lost 9 bases at V and 0 bases at J; junction bases unmatched: 10. Germline V lookup: CDR1 MRHNA, CDR2 SNTAGT. This CDR3 spans 16 amino acids. CDR3 coding DNA: TGTGCCAGACGGACAGGGAACACGAGCTCCTACAATGAGCAGTTCTTC. Residues: CARRTGNTSSYNEQFF.

This chain links TRBV12-3 or TRBV12-4 with TRBJ1-1; 9 bases match TRBD1. V shed 8 bases, J shed 0 bases, and the junction held 1 base outside the gene matches. The CDR3 spans 13 residues. CDR3 nucleotides: TGTGCCAGCCGGACAGGGGTGAACACTGAAGCTTTCTTT. Encoded protein: CASRTGVNTEAFF.

This chain links TRBV3-1 (or the pseudogene TRBV3-2) with TRBJ1-4, with 9 bases aligning to TRBD1. In germline, CDR1 is LGHDT, CDR2 YNNKEL (reference sequence). There are 15 residues in the CDR3. V shed 3 bases and J 7 bases; nucleotides not matched to a gene: 6. The CDR3 loop reads CASSHLGQGGEKLFF. CDR3 bases: TGTGCCAGCAGCCACCTGGGACAGGGAGGTGAAAAACTGTTTTTT.

CDR3 bases: TGTGCCGTTGAACGACAGGGATCCACTGAAGCTTTCTTT. It specifies CAVERQGSTEAFF. The J gene is TRBJ1-1, the V gene TRBV24-1; 7 bases are shared with TRBD1. The CDR3 is 13 residues long. Per germline, CDR1 KGHDR and CDR2 SFDVKD. Unmatched junction bases numbered 10, after V lost 12 bases and J lost 4 bases.

The gene calls are TRBV7-8 and TRBJ1-1, with TRBD1 matching over 11 bases. The CDR3 has 16 amino acids. V dropped 3 bases and J dropped 1; count of bases not matched to a gene: 4. Per germline, CDR1 SGHVS and CDR2 FQNEAQ. Here the CDR3 DNA reads TGTGCCAGCAGCTTGCGGGACAGGGGGGCGAACACTGAAGCTTTCTTT. Its translation is CASSLRDRGANTEAFF.

This chain joins TRBV19 and TRBJ1-5; 7 nucleotides line up with TRBD1. The CDR3 sequence is 15 residues long. The germline CDR1 and CDR2 sequences are LNHDA and SQIVND (reference sequence). The ends lost 8 bases at V and 3 bases at J; junction bases unmatched: 10. CDR3 region: CASCLTGASNQPQHF. CDR3 DNA: TGTGCCAGTTGTTTAACAGGGGCCTCCAATCAGCCCCAGCATTTT.

The chain recombines TRBV27 with TRBJ2-7; 9 nucleotides line up with TRBD1. CDR3 length equals 15 residues. Germline V CDR1 and CDR2: MNHEY, SMNVEV (reference sequence). Trimming took 5 bases from V and 5 from J; bases not matched to a gene: 10. The CDR3 DNA reads as TGTGCCAGCAGTCCTTACCGGGACAGGGTTAACGAGCAGTACTTC. It codes for CASSPYRDRVNEQYF.

V is TRBV19 and J is TRBJ1-2; possible D gene TRBD1, 6 bases. Trimming took off 1 base at V and 3 bases at J, with 9 bases between the two ends. Germline V gene sequence: CDR1 LNHDA, CDR2 SQIVND (reference sequence). This CDR3 region has 14 residues. CDR3 DNA sequence: TGTGCCAGTAGTATAGGGGGGACACACTATGGCTACACCTTC. This sequence encodes CASSIGGTHYGYTF.

V usage is TRBV13 and J usage is TRBJ1-1, with 9 bases aligning to TRBD1. Germline loops: CDR1 PRHDT, CDR2 FYEKMQ (reference sequence). CDR3 size: 15 residues. With 5 bases clipped from V and 3 bases from J, the junction kept 7 bases outside the gene matches. The CDR3 region is CASSKRTGAHTEAFF. Written as DNA, the CDR3 is TGTGCCAGCAGCAAAAGGACAGGGGCCCACACTGAAGCTTTCTTT.

The V gene is TRBV5-1, the J gene TRBJ1-6; 8 bases line up with TRBD1. Losses at the gene ends were 0 bases for V and 10 bases for J; bases not matched to a gene: 6. CDR1 SGHRS and CDR2 YFSETQ come from the germline V gene. The CDR3 has 15 residues. The CDR3 protein is CASSLAGQDRSPLHF. The CDR3 DNA reads as TGCGCCAGCAGCTTGGCGGGACAGGATAGATCACCCCTCCACTTT. Full variable domain (remainder filled in from reference TRBV5-1 and TRBJ1-6): KAGVTQTPRYLIKTRGQQVTLSCSPISGHRSVSWYQQTPGQGLQFLFEYFSETQRNKGNFPGRFSGRQFSNSRSEMNVSTLELGDSALYLCASSLAGQDRSPLHFGNGTRLTVT.

The V call is TRBV24-1, the J call TRBJ2-1, with 10 nucleotides matching TRBD1. The junction had 5 bases not matched to a gene; V was cut back by 5 bases and J by 2 bases. Germline V CDR1 and CDR2: KGHDR, SFDVKD. The CDR3 runs to 16 residues. In nucleotides, the CDR3 is TGTGCCACCAGTGGACGAGGACAGGGGGCCTACAATGAGCAGTTCTTC. Its translation is CATSGRGQGAYNEQFF.

V usage is TRBV2 and J usage is TRBJ2-1; TRBD2 matches 7 bases. The ends lost 1 base at V and 2 bases at J; junction bases unmatched: 5. The CDR3 extends over 16 amino acids. Germline V gene data show CDR1 as SNHLY and CDR2 as FYNNEI. CDR3 protein: CASSEGGAGTYNEQFF. Here the CDR3 DNA reads TGTGCCAGCAGTGAAGGGGGAGCGGGGACCTACAATGAGCAGTTCTTC.